This T cell receptor (beta chain) was captured in a study of regulatory T cells in long-lasting Graves disease. V lost 4 bases to trimming and J lost 5 bases; unmatched junction nucleotides: 10. Per germline, CDR1 LGHDT and CDR2 YNNKEL (reference sequence). CDR3 length: 15 amino acids. Regarding time point: newly diagnosed GD, antithyroid drugs for less than 3 months. From PBMCs, RNA was extracted and then used to make the TCR library. CDR3-region Arm-PCR and iRepertoire HTBI primers produced the TCR beta libraries. TCRdb ran MiXCR on the multiplex PCR reads and lists one entry per CDR3 protein. The sample carries a few hundred thousand distinct CDR3 sequences, approximately 15% recorded once. The data also belong to a second study, concerning T cells in Graves' hyperthyroidism and ophthalmopathy.

This receptor was taken from a woman aged 40 to 55 with Graves disease. The specimen was peripheral blood mononuclear cells (PBMCs), collected at new diagnosis, from a patient treated with antithyroid drugs. The rearrangement links TRBV3-1 to TRBJ2-5, with 7 bases aligning to TRBD1. Here the CDR3 reads CASSLGTALRETQYF. CDR3 in DNA: TGTGCCAGCAGCCTCGGGACAGCTCTTCGGGAGACCCAGTACTTC.